The T cell receptor (beta chain) under discussion was sequenced for a study of spatial heterogeneity in lung cancer. On the study more broadly: Raw sequencing reads included, on average, more than eight appearances of each unique TCR and UMI combination.

The study, taken as a whole, reports: Counts of expanded alpha and beta TCRs within tumors tracked the tumor nonsynonymous mutation count.

Stated time point: sample taken at primary tumor resection. There were roughly 78 donors, all of them untreated patients with early-stage non-small cell lung cancer. The sequenced material consisted of unsorted whole RNA from tumor, nontumor lung or frozen PBMC. Many counts were recorded for this clonotype. Its antigen is currently unknown. TCR cDNA molecules each had a unique molecular identifier. TCRdb passed the 5' RACE reads through MiXCR, listing each CDR3 protein once. This table has some 96,000 distinct CDR3 sequences, around 4.3% appearing once. Source: lung tumor tissue, taken at surgery. This receptor was taken from a male donor with early-stage non-small cell lung cancer.

CDR3 DNA sequence: TGTGCCAGCAGTCCTCATACACAGGGCCTCTATGGCTACACCTTC. As protein: CASSPHTQGLYGYTF. This sequence joins TRBV6-5 and TRBJ1-2; possible D gene TRBD1, 6 bases. V lost 5 bases to trimming and J lost 4 bases, with 17 bases between them. There are 15 residues in the CDR3. Germline CDR1 and CDR2: MNHEY and SVGAGI.